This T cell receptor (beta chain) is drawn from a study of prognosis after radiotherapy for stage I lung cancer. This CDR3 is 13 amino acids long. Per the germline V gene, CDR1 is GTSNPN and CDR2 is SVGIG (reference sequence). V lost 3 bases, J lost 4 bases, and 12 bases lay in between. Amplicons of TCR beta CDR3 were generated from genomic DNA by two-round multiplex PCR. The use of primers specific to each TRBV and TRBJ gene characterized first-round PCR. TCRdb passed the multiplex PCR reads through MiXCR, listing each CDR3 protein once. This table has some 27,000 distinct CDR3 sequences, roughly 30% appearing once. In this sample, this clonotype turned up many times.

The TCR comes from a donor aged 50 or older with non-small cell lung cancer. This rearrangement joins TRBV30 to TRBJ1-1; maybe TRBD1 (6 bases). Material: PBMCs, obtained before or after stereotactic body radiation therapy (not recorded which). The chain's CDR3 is CAWSADRRTEAFF. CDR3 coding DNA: TGTGCCTGGAGCGCAGACAGGCGCACTGAAGCTTTCTTT.